This TCR beta chain derives from a study of PD-1 blockade in mismatch repair-deficient tumors. Study-wide points: After pembrolizumab, tumor-resident clones rose rapidly, then generally contracted before radiologic responses.

Concerning this clone: What it binds is not known.

TCRdb's table, derived via immunoSEQ multiplex PCR, lists solely in-frame clones and lacks some. This sample yields roughly 110,000 clones, of which over 65% are seen a single time; 4.5% to 5.5% belongs to the top ten. The sample in question was peripheral blood, obtained 60 weeks after starting pembrolizumab. The TCR originated in an adult with mismatch repair-deficient cancer.

The CDR3 loop reads CASSSRDRGLWEQFF. The CDR3 DNA sequence: TGTGCCAGCAGTTCCCGGGACAGGGGGTTGTGGGAGCAGTTCTTC. This sequence joins TRBV6-1 and TRBJ2-1; 11 nucleotides align to TRBD1. The CDR3 is 15 amino acids. Germline assignment: CDR1 MNHNS and CDR2 SASEGT. J lost 10 bases, V lost 5 bases, and 10 bases had no gene match.